Below, one T cell receptor (beta chain) is given with its context. This clonotype was counted only a few times. Which antigen it targets is not known. Per-base quality was not reported, and no clone a single base away is much larger than it. The sequencing machine was an Illumina HiSeq 1500. TCRdb itself trimmed the public reads at Q25 with fastp, ran MiXCR and retained productive beta chains. Each CDR3 protein appears once, grouped with its most common genes and DNA. For this sample there are 250,000 to 400,000 distinct CDR3 sequences; just under 25% appear just once. The top ten hold 13% of the sample. The record originates from a study of T cell repertoires in cytomegalovirus infection (dated by TCRdb to between 2018 and 2021). With regard to the full study: Recently identified HLA-C-restricted CMV epitopes, whose presentation resists viral immunomodulation, were targeted by peptide stimulations together with well-studied HLA-B-restricted epitopes. Donor HLA type was relevant to the analysis, as public TCR beta signatures indicated carriage of CMV infection together with the matching HLA type. The paper as a whole reports these results and caveats: In both this cohort and an independent roughly 400-donor cohort, the cumulative frequency of public TCR beta family members distinguished carriers of CMV infection plus the relevant HLA type. The ex vivo response was dominated by HLA-C-restricted CMV-specific TCR beta clonotypes, and the single most frequent clonotype in two of eight donors was supplied by these HLA-C-restricted clonotypes.

Per the publication, the treatment or condition label means: in vitro stimulation with specific CMV peptide epitopes to enrich CMV-specific T cells. V and J are truncated by 10 bases and 3 bases respectively, leaving an intervening sequence of 10 bases. The CDR3 sequence holds 12 residues, the cysteine and phenylalanine included. The read is trimmed to its CDR3 DNA, 36 bases read in frame from base 1. The germline V gene sets CDR1 to MDHEN and CDR2 to SYDVKM. Specimen: cultured PBMCs, collected from culture after CMV antigen stimulation. Here the chain combines TRBV28 and TRBJ1-5; the D segment could be TRBD1, given 5 matching bases. The sequence was collected from a human donor in good health (CMV status not recorded). Some clones in this sample may be carry-over from other donors' samples. In nucleotide form, the sequence is TGTGCCATCCACAGGTTCAATCAGCCCCAGCATTTT. Translated, this gives CAIHRFNQPQHF. Reference TRBV28 and TRBJ1-5 proteins supply the regions before and after the CDR3; the full variable domain is: DVKVTQSSRYLVKRTGEKVFLECVQDMDHENMFWYRQDPGLGLRLIYFSYDVKMKEKGDIPEGYSVSREKKERFSLILESASTNQTSMYLCAIHRFNQPQHFGDGTRLSIL.